The rows below give T cell receptor beta chains drawn from one sample of a study of blood T cell repertoires in COVID-19. TCRdb's table, derived via immunoSEQ multiplex PCR, lists solely in-frame clones and lacks some. The data contain some 220,000 clones, about 81% of them seen just once; the ten biggest clones take up roughly 5.5%. Material: peripheral blood. The receptors were sampled from a woman in her 70s with COVID-19, enrolled during active disease. Each CDR3 is given with its conserved first and last residue. Fields, in order: V gene, D gene, J gene, CDR3 protein, CDR3 DNA. A D gene is named only where the DNA matches it firmly.

v_call: TRBV6-6; d_call: TRBD1; j_call: TRBJ1-2; cdr3_aa: CASSLRQGVIHGYTF; cdr3_nt: TGTGCCAGCAGTCTCCGACAGGGAGTGATTCATGGCTACACCTTC
v_call: TRBV18; d_call: TRBD2; j_call: TRBJ2-3; cdr3_aa: CASSPYSTSGSGDTQYF; cdr3_nt: TGTGCCAGCTCACCGTATTCGACTAGCGGGAGCGGGGATACGCAGTATTTT
v_call: TRBV9; d_call: NA; j_call: TRBJ1-2; cdr3_aa: CASSGAGPYGYTF; cdr3_nt: TGTGCCAGCAGCGGTGCAGGGCCCTACGGCTACACCTTC
v_call: TRBV5-1; d_call: TRBD2; j_call: TRBJ2-3; cdr3_aa: CASSPRLAGPGTQYF; cdr3_nt: TGCGCCAGCAGCCCCCGACTAGCGGGGCCAGGTACGCAGTATTTT
v_call: TRBV18; d_call: TRBD1; j_call: TRBJ1-1; cdr3_aa: CASSPPPGQGRWTEAFF; cdr3_nt: TGTGCCAGCTCACCACCTCCGGGACAGGGAAGATGGACTGAAGCTTTCTTT
v_call: TRBV6-2/TRBV6-3; d_call: NA; j_call: TRBJ1-2; cdr3_aa: CASSASAGYGYTF; cdr3_nt: TGTGCCAGCAGTGCCTCAGCCGGGTATGGCTACACCTTC
v_call: TRBV28; d_call: NA; j_call: TRBJ1-3; cdr3_aa: CASSFESRHPASTIYF; cdr3_nt: TGTGCCAGCAGTTTCGAGTCCAGACACCCGGCGAGCACCATATATTTT
v_call: TRBV6-1; d_call: NA; j_call: TRBJ1-2; cdr3_aa: CASSEARGRVGGYTF; cdr3_nt: TGTGCCAGCAGTGAAGCGCGGGGCAGGGTAGGTGGCTACACCTTC
v_call: TRBV5-1; d_call: TRBD1; j_call: TRBJ1-2; cdr3_aa: CASSQAGQGGGGYTF; cdr3_nt: TGCGCCAGCAGCCAAGCGGGACAGGGGGGTGGAGGCTACACCTTC
v_call: TRBV6-2/TRBV6-3; d_call: NA; j_call: TRBJ1-5; cdr3_aa: CASSRHEVSNQPQHF; cdr3_nt: TGTGCCAGCAGCCGTCATGAGGTTAGCAATCAGCCCCAGCATTTT